The present T cell receptor beta chain was sequenced within a study of cytomegalovirus exposure and HLA in healthy donors. Study details: There were under 140 million unique TCR beta sequences, drawn from around 180 million T cells, in an earlier analysis. General study findings and limits: The investigators catalogued 164 TCR beta chains as cytomegalovirus-associated. Despite most TCR sequences being rare, some public TCRs occurred in many donors.

A word on this clone: No antigen is known for it.

In the PCR, 60 Vbeta and 13 Jbeta primers were used. Sequenced by immunoSEQ multiplex PCR; TCRdb stores in-frame clones only, minus some. The sample yields under 120,000 clones, less than 80% seen once. V lost 9 bases to trimming and J lost 3 bases, with 17 bases between them. Germline lookup yields CDR1 LNHDA and CDR2 SQIVND (reference sequence). The CDR3 totals 14 residues. Source material: PBMCs. The receptor comes from a man in his thirties or forties in good health and CMV-seropositive. The chain joins TRBV19 to TRBJ2-5; possibly TRBD1 for D (6 bases). CDR3 loop: CARRCRGTKETQYF. DNA for the CDR3: TGTGCCAGACGATGTAGGGGGACCAAAGAGACCCAGTACTTC.